The 25 T cell receptor beta chains listed next were all sequenced from one sample in a study of cytomegalovirus exposure and HLA in healthy donors. Sequencing was performed with immunoSEQ multiplex PCR; in TCRdb, only in-frame clones are kept and a portion is missing. This table holds over 100,000 clones, 70% to 90% found once. Material for sequencing was PBMCs. Source of these receptors: a woman younger than 30 in good health and CMV-seropositive.

The gene calls are TRBV5-4 and TRBJ2-5; 7 bases fit TRBD2. The V segment lost 4 bases and the J segment 3 bases; nucleotides outside the gene matches: 9. Germline V gives CDR1 SGHNT, CDR2 YYREEE (reference sequence). The CDR3 has 15 amino acids. The CDR3 bases are TGTGCCAGCAGCCCCCCCGGGACTAAAAAAGAGACCCAGTACTTC. Residues: CASSPPGTKKETQYF.

Judged by abundance, this clone is large. CDR3 residues: CASSLGGAGLAGAVSLYF. The CDR3 DNA is TGCGCCAGCAGCTTGGGAGGTGCCGGACTAGCGGGAGCTGTGTCTCTGTACTTC. The chain combines TRBV5-1 with TRBJ2-7; TRBD2 agrees at 13 bases. Losses at the gene ends were 0 bases for V and 12 bases for J; bases not matched to a gene: 18. This CDR3 spans 18 amino acids. Germline V gene lookup returns CDR1 SGHRS and CDR2 YFSETQ. Combining the CDR3 with reference TRBV5-1 and TRBJ2-7 gives the whole variable domain KAGVTQTPRYLIKTRGQQVTLSCSPISGHRSVSWYQQTPGQGLQFLFEYFSETQRNKGNFPGRFSGRQFSNSRSEMNVSTLELGDSALYLCASSLGGAGLAGAVSLYFGPGTRLTVT.

This chain uses TRBV11-3 with TRBJ2-5; D possibly corresponds to TRBD1 (5 bases). The length of the CDR3 is 15 residues. V dropped 5 bases and J dropped 0 bases, with 13 bases sitting between them. Per germline, CDR1 SGHNT and CDR2 YENEEA. CDR3 DNA: TGTGCCAGCAGCCCCCATCTAGGGGACCAAGAGACCCAGTACTTC. This sequence encodes CASSPHLGDQETQYF.

The chain has TRBV5-1 and TRBJ1-2, with 9 bases fitting TRBD1. CDR1 and CDR2 (germline): SGHRS, YFSETQ. Germline trimming cut 4 bases from V and 5 bases from J; bases unmatched to any gene: 6. The CDR3 is 14 residues long. CDR3 amino acids: CASSTGQGVYGYTF. The CDR3 bases are TGCGCCAGCAGCACGGGACAGGGAGTTTATGGCTACACCTTC.

The sample holds a few counts of this clone. The chain uses TRBV7-2 and TRBJ1-2; D not resolved. Trimming took 1 base from V and 7 from J, leaving 7 bases between them. The CDR3 has 12 amino acids. CDR1 and CDR2 (germline): SGHTA, FQGNSA. The CDR3 reads CASSLDISGYTF. The CDR3 nucleotides are TGTGCCAGCAGCTTAGATATCAGTGGCTACACCTTC.

This chain links TRBV18 with TRBJ2-2; D is possibly TRBD1 (6 bases). CDR1 and CDR2 from the germline V gene are KGHSH and LQKENI. This CDR3 region has 15 residues. The ends were cut back, 1 base at V and 4 bases at J, with 10 bases in the middle. The CDR3 loop is CASSPRTEATGELFF. The CDR3 nucleotides are TGTGCCAGCTCACCACGGACAGAGGCCACCGGGGAGCTGTTTTTT.

This chain links TRBV6-5 with TRBJ1-1, with 8 bases that match TRBD1. The CDR3 has 14 residues. Germline lookup yields CDR1 MNHEY and CDR2 SVGAGI. Trimming cost V 5 bases and J 0 bases; bases outside gene matches: 2. The CDR3 bases are TGTGCCAGCAGTCACAGGGGGATGAACACTGAAGCTTTCTTT. Encoded protein: CASSHRGMNTEAFF.

This clone appeared once. The CDR3 here is CASSEFDARYGYTF. Here the CDR3 DNA reads TGTGCCAGCAGTGAGTTTGATGCGCGCTATGGCTACACCTTC. The rearrangement uses TRBV6-1 and TRBJ1-2, with D unresolved. Trimming took 3 bases from V and 4 from J, leaving 12 bases between them. The germline V gene has CDR1 MNHNS and CDR2 SASEGT. The CDR3 consists of 14 residues.

The chain carries TRBV7-2 and TRBJ2-7; 7 bases map to TRBD1. The germline V gene has CDR1 SGHTA and CDR2 FQGNSA. The CDR3 consists of 14 residues. Trimming took 2 bases from V and 3 from J; bases not matched to a gene: 4. CDR3: CASSLSGTVYEQYF. CDR3 in DNA: TGTGCCAGCAGCTTATCAGGGACAGTCTACGAGCAGTACTTC. Complete variable domain (other parts from reference TRBV7-2 and TRBJ2-7): GAGVSQSPSNKVTEKGKDVELRCDPISGHTALYWYRQSLGQGLEFLIYFQGNSAPDKSGLPSDRFSAERTGGSVSTLTIQRTQQEDSAVYLCASSLSGTVYEQYFGPGTRLTVT.

The CDR3 DNA follows: TGTGCCAGCAGTGAAAATACCGGGATCAAACCCTACGAGCAGTACTTC. It is translated as CASSENTGIKPYEQYF. The V and J genes are TRBV2 and TRBJ2-7; D perhaps matches TRBD2 (5 bases). The CDR3 is 16 amino acids. Looked up from germline, CDR1 is SNHLY and CDR2 is FYNNEI. V gave up 2 bases and J gave up 2 bases, with 16 bases separating them.

This clone was counted once. The V gene is TRBV4-1, the J gene TRBJ1-5; D unclear. The V end lost 1 base, the J end lost 2 bases, and 9 bases lay between the germline ends. Looked up from germline, CDR1 is MGHRA and CDR2 is YSYEKL. CDR3 length: 15 amino acids. Here the CDR3 reads CASSQVSTGNQPQHF. CDR3 coding DNA: TGCGCCAGCAGCCAAGTGAGTACAGGCAATCAGCCCCAGCATTTT.

The chain employs TRBV6-9 and TRBJ1-1; no definite D call. V lost 7 bases, J lost 0 bases, and 18 bases lay in between. The V gene's germline CDR1 is MNHGY and CDR2 SVAAGI. The CDR3 loop spans 16 amino acids. The CDR3: CASKLSSALLNTEAFF. CDR3 DNA: TGTGCCAGCAAGCTCAGTTCTGCACTATTGAACACTGAAGCTTTCTTT.

The chain uses TRBV4-2 and TRBJ2-7; TRBD2 might be the D (5 bases). The CDR3 extends over 14 amino acids. V shed 0 bases and J shed 3 bases, with 9 bases lying between them. CDR1 LGHNA and CDR2 YNFKEQ come from the germline V gene. CDR3 DNA: TGTGCCAGCAGCCAAGAAGGGAGCAACTACGAGCAGTACTTC. Translated, it gives CASSQEGSNYEQYF.

The chain recombines TRBV18 with TRBJ2-1; D is possibly TRBD2 (6 bases). The CDR3 has 13 residues. Deletions cut 4 bases from V and 6 bases from J, with 10 bases between. Germline lookup yields CDR1 KGHSH and CDR2 LQKENI. The CDR3 loop is CASSLSGGNEQFF. The CDR3 coding sequence is TGTGCCAGCTCACTTTCCGGGGGCAATGAGCAGTTCTTC.

V and J are TRBV28 and TRBJ1-2; D is ambiguous. Germline-derived CDR1 and CDR2 are MDHEN and SYDVKM. The CDR3 runs to 11 residues. CDR3 loop: CGALSNYGYTF. CDR3 nucleotide sequence: TGTGGAGCCCTCTCTAACTATGGCTACACCTTC.

This chain connects TRBV10-3 to TRBJ1-5, with D maybe TRBD1 (6 bases). Looked up from germline, CDR1 is ENHRY and CDR2 is SYGVKD. This CDR3 contains 16 residues. The V end was cut by 0 bases, the J end by 6 bases, with 15 bases between. CDR3 region: CAISESSGGRIQPQHF. CDR3 sequence (DNA): TGTGCCATCAGTGAGTCGTCGGGGGGCCGGATTCAGCCCCAGCATTTT.

The chain combines TRBV5-4 with TRBJ1-2, with 7 positions matching TRBD1. Germline CDR1 is SGHNT and CDR2 is YYREEE (reference sequence). Losses at the gene ends were 2 bases for V and 0 bases for J; bases not matched to a gene: 1. The length of the CDR3 is 14 residues. CDR3 in DNA: TGTGCCAGCAGCTTAACAGGGGCTAACTATGGCTACACCTTC. Its translation is CASSLTGANYGYTF.

The V gene is TRBV2, the J gene TRBJ1-2, with 9 bases matching TRBD1. The germline gives CDR1 SNHLY, CDR2 FYNNEI. The V segment lost 6 bases and the J segment 8 bases; nucleotides outside the gene matches: 13. The CDR3 loop spans 15 amino acids. CDR3 DNA sequence: TGTGCCAGCAGACTTGTCCGGACAGGGGTCGAGGGCTACACCTTC. Its translation is CASRLVRTGVEGYTF.

The rearrangement links TRBV27 to TRBJ1-6, with D hard to call. The CDR3 spans 17 residues. With 3 bases removed from V and 2 bases from J, the gap between germline ends came to 14 bases. Germline CDR1 and CDR2: MNHEY and SMNVEV (reference sequence). The CDR3 spells CASSLNPTTPYNSPLHF. The DNA for the CDR3 is TGTGCCAGCAGTTTGAATCCTACCACCCCCTATAATTCACCCCTCCACTTT.

V usage is TRBV2 and J usage is TRBJ1-6, with D perhaps TRBD1 (5 bases). Trimming left V 5 bases short and J 5 bases short, with 13 bases between. The CDR3 length is 15 residues. CDR1 SNHLY and CDR2 FYNNEI come from the germline V gene. CDR3 residues: CASSRNPTDNSPLHF. The DNA of the CDR3 is TGTGCCAGCAGTCGAAACCCGACAGATAATTCACCCCTCCACTTT. Drawing the rest from reference TRBV2 and TRBJ1-6, the complete variable domain is EPEVTQTPSHQVTQMGQEVILRCVPISNHLYFYWYRQILGQKVEFLVSFYNNEISEKSEIFDDQFSVERPDGSNFTLKIRSTKLEDSAMYFCASSRNPTDNSPLHFGNGTRLTVT.

This CDR3 reads CAWSSREGPYNEQFF. CDR3 in DNA: TGTGCCTGGAGTAGTAGGGAGGGACCCTACAATGAGCAGTTCTTC. V gene TRBV30 combines with J gene TRBJ2-1, with 7 bases matching TRBD2. Trimming took 2 bases from V and 2 from J; bases not matched to a gene: 6. The length of the CDR3 is 15 residues. Per germline, CDR1 GTSNPN and CDR2 SVGIG (reference sequence).

The J gene is TRBJ2-7, the V gene TRBV9; 10 positions agree with TRBD1. Looked up from germline, CDR1 is SGDLS and CDR2 is YYNGEE. Trimming took 0 bases from V and 7 from J; bases not matched to a gene: 7. This CDR3 has 15 amino acids. As DNA, the CDR3 is TGTGCCAGCAGCGTAGGACAGGGGGCGCGTGGGGAGCAGTACTTC. This encodes CASSVGQGARGEQYF. The variable domain in full, completed from reference TRBV9 and TRBJ2-7, reads DSGVTQTPKHLITATGQRVTLRCSPRSGDLSVYWYQQSLDQGLQFLIQYYNGEERAKGNILERFSAQQFPDLHSELNLSSLELGDSALYFCASSVGQGARGEQYFGPGTRLTVT.

This sequence joins TRBV10-3 and TRBJ1-5, with D hard to call. The V end was cut by 10 bases, the J end by 0 bases, with 13 bases between. Germline CDR1 ENHRY, CDR2 SYGVKD. There are 14 residues in the CDR3. CDR3 amino acids: CATRTGASNQPQHF. The CDR3 DNA reads as TGTGCCACTCGAACCGGAGCTAGCAATCAGCCCCAGCATTTT.

V usage is TRBV6-1 and J usage is TRBJ1-4; tentative D call: TRBD1 (6 bases). The CDR3 has 14 amino acids. Trimming left V 4 bases short and J 7 bases short, with 13 bases between. CDR1 MNHNS and CDR2 SASEGT come from the germline V gene. The CDR3 region is CASSGTVSREKLFF. The CDR3 DNA is TGTGCCAGCAGTGGGACAGTATCCCGTGAAAAACTGTTTTTT.

This CDR3 is CSVEPAPGQGAGELFF. The CDR3 bases are TGCAGCGTTGAACCCGCTCCGGGACAGGGTGCCGGGGAGCTGTTTTTT. The genes are TRBV29-1 and TRBJ2-2; 9 positions agree with TRBD1. The CDR3 length is 16 residues. The J segment lost 6 bases and the V segment lost 2 bases, leaving 10 bases of the junction unmatched. Germline V CDR1 and CDR2: SQVTM, ANQGSEA.